What follows is one TCR beta chain and its context. Its antigen is currently unknown. With a far larger clone one base away, a read error is the likely cause. These data come from a study of shared clonotypes between healthy human individuals. The study's findings and limits: Donor scarcity curtailed the genetic and exposure-history diversity represented herein.

The authors ran the assay at deep level. Libraries were prepared by immunoSEQ multiplex PCR; TCRdb keeps only in-frame clonotypes and omits some of them. The sample consists of about 490,000 clones, 76% of them appearing once. The CDR3 has 15 amino acids. Germline V gene lookup returns CDR1 MRHNA and CDR2 SNTAGT. This receptor was identified in a woman in her forties in good health. Some clones in this sample may be carry-over from other donors' samples. The J gene is TRBJ2-7, the V gene TRBV6-4, with D perhaps matching TRBD2 (6 bases). TRBJ2-1 explains the end of the DNA better; the J call may be wrong. Sequences were obtained from PBMCs. CDR3 sequence: CASSDSSGSYNEQFF. In nucleotides, the CDR3 is TGTGCCAGCAGTGACTCTAGCGGCTCCTACAATGAGCAGTTCTTC.